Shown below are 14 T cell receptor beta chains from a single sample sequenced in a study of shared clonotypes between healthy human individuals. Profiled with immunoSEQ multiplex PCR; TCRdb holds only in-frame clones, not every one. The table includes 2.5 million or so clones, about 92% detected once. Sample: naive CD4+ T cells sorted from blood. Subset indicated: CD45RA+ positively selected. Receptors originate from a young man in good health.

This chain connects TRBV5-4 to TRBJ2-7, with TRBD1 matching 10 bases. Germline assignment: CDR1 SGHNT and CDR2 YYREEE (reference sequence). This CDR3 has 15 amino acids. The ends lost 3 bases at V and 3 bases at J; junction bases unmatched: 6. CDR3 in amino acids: CASSSAGTGVYEQYF. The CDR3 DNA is TGTGCCAGCAGCTCCGCCGGGACAGGGGTCTACGAGCAGTACTTC.

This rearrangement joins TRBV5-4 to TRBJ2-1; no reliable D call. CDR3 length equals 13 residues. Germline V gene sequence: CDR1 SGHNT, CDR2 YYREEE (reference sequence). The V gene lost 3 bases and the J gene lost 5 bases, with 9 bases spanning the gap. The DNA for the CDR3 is TGTGCCAGCAGCTCCAAGGCAAACAATGAGCAGTTCTTC. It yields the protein CASSSKANNEQFF. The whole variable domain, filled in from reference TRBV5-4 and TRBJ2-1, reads ETGVTQSPTHLIKTRGQQVTLRCSSQSGHNTVSWYQQALGQGPQFIFQYYREEENGRGNFPPRFSGLQFPNYSSELNVNALELDDSALYLCASSSKANNEQFFGPGTRLTVL.

The CDR3 sequence is CASSSMKIAGGEYNEQFF. Written as DNA, the CDR3 is TGTGCCAGCAGTTCCATGAAAATAGCGGGGGGGGAATACAATGAGCAGTTCTTC. The chain couples TRBV27 to TRBJ2-1; the match to TRBD2 covers 11 bases. This CDR3 comprises 18 residues. V was pared by 4 bases and J by 4 bases, with 12 bases of the junction left unmatched. From germline, CDR1 is MNHEY and CDR2 SMNVEV (reference sequence).

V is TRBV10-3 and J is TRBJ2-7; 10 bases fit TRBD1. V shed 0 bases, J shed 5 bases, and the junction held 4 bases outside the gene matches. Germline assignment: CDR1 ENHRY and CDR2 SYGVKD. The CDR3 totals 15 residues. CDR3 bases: TGTGCCATCAGTGAGTCGGTTGGGACAGGGGACGAGCAGTACTTC. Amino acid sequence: CAISESVGTGDEQYF.

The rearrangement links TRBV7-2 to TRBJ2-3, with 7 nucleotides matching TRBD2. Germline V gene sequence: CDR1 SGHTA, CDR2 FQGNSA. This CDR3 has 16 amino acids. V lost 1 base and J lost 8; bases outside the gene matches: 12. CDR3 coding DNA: TGTGCCAGCAGCTTAGGGGGGGGACTCCCCGCTCGTACGCAGTATTTT. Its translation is CASSLGGGLPARTQYF.

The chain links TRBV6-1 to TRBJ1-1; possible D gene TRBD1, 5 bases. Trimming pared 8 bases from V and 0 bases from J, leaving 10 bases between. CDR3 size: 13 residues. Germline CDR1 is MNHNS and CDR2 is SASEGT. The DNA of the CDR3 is TGTGCCAGCCGGTCAGGGCTGAACACTGAAGCTTTCTTT. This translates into CASRSGLNTEAFF.

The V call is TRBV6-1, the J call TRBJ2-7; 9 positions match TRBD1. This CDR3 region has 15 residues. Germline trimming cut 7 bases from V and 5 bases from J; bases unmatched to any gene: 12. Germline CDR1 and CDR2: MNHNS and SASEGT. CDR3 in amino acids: CASTFDRDRVNEQYF. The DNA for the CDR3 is TGTGCCAGCACCTTCGACCGGGACAGGGTGAACGAGCAGTACTTC.

The DNA of the CDR3 is TGTGCCAGCAGCAAAGGCACAGGGAAAGGAAACACCATATATTTT. Encoded protein: CASSKGTGKGNTIYF. The V call is TRBV21-1, the J call TRBJ1-3; the table's D call of TRBD1 was not tested on the DNA. TRBV21-1 is a pseudogene segment. The CDR3 has 15 residues.

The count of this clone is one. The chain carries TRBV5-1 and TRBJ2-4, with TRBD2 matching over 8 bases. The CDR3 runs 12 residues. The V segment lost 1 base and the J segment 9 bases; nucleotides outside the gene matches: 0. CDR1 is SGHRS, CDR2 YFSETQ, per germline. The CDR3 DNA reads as TGCGCCAGCAGCTTGCGGGAGGGCATTCAGTACTTC. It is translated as CASSLREGIQYF.

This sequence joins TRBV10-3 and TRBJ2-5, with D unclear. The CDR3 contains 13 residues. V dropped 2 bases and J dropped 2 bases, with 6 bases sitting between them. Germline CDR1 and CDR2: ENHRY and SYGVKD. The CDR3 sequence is CAISEGWQETQYF. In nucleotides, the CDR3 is TGTGCCATCAGTGAGGGCTGGCAAGAGACCCAGTACTTC.

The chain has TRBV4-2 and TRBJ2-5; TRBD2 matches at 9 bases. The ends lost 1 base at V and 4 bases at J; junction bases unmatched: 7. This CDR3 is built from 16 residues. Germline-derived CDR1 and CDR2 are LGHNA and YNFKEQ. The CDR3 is CASSQANSGGGETQYF. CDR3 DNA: TGTGCCAGCAGCCAAGCGAATAGCGGGGGCGGAGAGACCCAGTACTTC.

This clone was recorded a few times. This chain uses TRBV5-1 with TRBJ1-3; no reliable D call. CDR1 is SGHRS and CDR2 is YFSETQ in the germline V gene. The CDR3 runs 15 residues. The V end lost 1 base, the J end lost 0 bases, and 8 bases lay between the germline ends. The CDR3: CASSLTLDSGNTIYF. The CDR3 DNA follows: TGCGCCAGCAGCTTGACGTTGGACTCTGGAAACACCATATATTTT. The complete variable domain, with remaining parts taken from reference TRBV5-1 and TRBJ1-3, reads KAGVTQTPRYLIKTRGQQVTLSCSPISGHRSVSWYQQTPGQGLQFLFEYFSETQRNKGNFPGRFSGRQFSNSRSEMNVSTLELGDSALYLCASSLTLDSGNTIYFGEGSWLTVV.

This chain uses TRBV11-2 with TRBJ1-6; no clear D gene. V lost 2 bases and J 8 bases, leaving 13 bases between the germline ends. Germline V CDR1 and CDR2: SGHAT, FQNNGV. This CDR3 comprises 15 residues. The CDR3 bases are TGTGCCAGCAGCTTACGGGATAGGGCGGATTCACCCCTCCACTTT. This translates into CASSLRDRADSPLHF.

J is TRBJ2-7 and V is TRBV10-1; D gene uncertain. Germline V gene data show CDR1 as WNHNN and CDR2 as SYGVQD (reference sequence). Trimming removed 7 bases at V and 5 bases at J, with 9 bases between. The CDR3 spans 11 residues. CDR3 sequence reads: CASILGHEQYF. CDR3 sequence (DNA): TGCGCCAGCATCCTGGGCCACGAGCAGTACTTC.